These 22 T cell receptor beta chains originate from one sample sequenced in a study of blood T cell repertoires in COVID-19. Profiling relied on immunoSEQ multiplex PCR, and the TCRdb table lists in-frame clones only, not all of them. In the table there are approximately 230,000 clones, about nine tenths of which are singletons. Sequencing used PBMCs or T cells enriched from blood (not recorded which). The source of these receptors is a man between 18 and 29 years old who had recovered from COVID-19.

The chain couples TRBV2 to TRBJ1-6; 7 bases line up with TRBD1. This CDR3 is built from 14 residues. Germline values: CDR1 SNHLY, CDR2 FYNNEI. V shed 6 bases and J 7 bases; nucleotides not matched to a gene: 6. The CDR3 sequence: CASRDGTVNSPLHF. The CDR3 region has the DNA TGTGCCAGCAGAGACGGGACAGTCAATTCACCCCTCCACTTT. The whole variable domain, remainder taken from reference TRBV2 and TRBJ1-6, is EPEVTQTPSHQVTQMGQEVILRCVPISNHLYFYWYRQILGQKVEFLVSFYNNEISEKSEIFDDQFSVERPDGSNFTLKIRSTKLEDSAMYFCASRDGTVNSPLHFGNGTRLTVT.

The chain links TRBV7-2 to TRBJ2-7, with TRBD2 matching 7 bases. This CDR3 has 13 amino acids. Trimming removed 4 bases from V and 5 bases from J; junction bases left unmatched: 5. CDR1 and CDR2 from the germline V gene are SGHTA and FQGNSA. DNA of the CDR3: TGTGCCAGCAGCTCCTCCGGGACTAACGAGCAGTACTTC. This sequence encodes CASSSSGTNEQYF.

The chain is built from TRBV3-1 (or the pseudogene TRBV3-2) and TRBJ2-2; the D gene is possibly TRBD1 (6 bases). In germline, CDR1 is LGHDT, CDR2 YNNKEL (reference sequence). The V end lost 2 bases, the J end lost 5 bases, and 15 bases lay between the germline ends. The CDR3 spans 16 residues. The CDR3 protein is CASSQTGLDGTGELFF. The CDR3 DNA sequence: TGTGCCAGCAGCCAAACAGGGTTGGATGGAACCGGGGAGCTGTTTTTT.

The chain joins TRBV5-4 to TRBJ2-3; 16 bases are a match to TRBD2. From germline, CDR1 is SGHNT and CDR2 YYREEE (reference sequence). The CDR3 extends over 16 amino acids. With 4 bases clipped from V and 5 bases from J, the junction kept 4 bases outside the gene matches. CDR3 bases: TGTGCCAGCAGCGCCGGGACTAGCGGGGGGGGAGATACGCAGTATTTT. Protein product: CASSAGTSGGGDTQYF.

V and J are TRBV19 and TRBJ1-2, with 7 bases matching TRBD1. CDR3 size: 13 residues. Germline V gene sequence: CDR1 LNHDA, CDR2 SQIVND (reference sequence). V gave up 5 bases and J gave up 4 bases; unmatched junction bases: 4. Written as DNA, the CDR3 is TGTGCCAGTAGTGTCAACAGGGGCTATGGCTACACCTTC. Translated: CASSVNRGYGYTF.

This clone was counted a few times. V usage is TRBV28 and J usage is TRBJ1-2; no clear D. Germline V CDR1 and CDR2: MDHEN, SYDVKM. The CDR3 spans 13 residues. Deletions cut 4 bases from V and 4 bases from J, with 10 bases between. CDR3 sequence: CASSSADPYGYTF. CDR3 sequence (DNA): TGTGCCAGCAGTTCAGCGGACCCCTATGGCTACACCTTC.

J is TRBJ1-5 and V is TRBV12-3 or TRBV12-4, with a weak D call TRBD1 (6 bases). The CDR3 sequence is 13 residues long. V lost 3 bases to trimming and J lost 5 bases, with 8 bases between them. The CDR3 reads CASSFRGDQPQHF. In DNA form, the CDR3 reads TGTGCCAGCAGTTTCAGGGGCGATCAGCCCCAGCATTTT.

V is TRBV6-5 and J is TRBJ1-1; tentative D call: TRBD1 (5 bases). The ends were cut back, 5 bases at V and 3 bases at J, with 13 bases in the middle. The CDR3 is made up of 14 amino acids. CDR1 is MNHEY and CDR2 is SVGAGI in the germline V gene. The DNA for the CDR3 is TGTGCCAGCAGTAACCCGGGGGAGGACACTGAAGCTTTCTTT. Its translation: CASSNPGEDTEAFF.

This clone was observed once. The chain uses TRBV28 and TRBJ1-5; TRBD1 agrees at 11 bases. CDR3 length: 17 residues. Germline V gene lookup returns CDR1 MDHEN and CDR2 SYDVKM. The V and J ends lost 2 bases and 4 bases, in that order; junction bases with no gene match: 7. CDR3 protein: CASSLVGQGARNQPQHF. The CDR3 DNA sequence: TGTGCCAGCAGTTTAGTAGGACAGGGGGCGCGGAATCAGCCCCAGCATTTT.

J is TRBJ1-1 and V is TRBV4-1; D is unclear. V was pared by 1 base and J by 1 base, with 7 bases between. Germline V gene data show CDR1 as MGHRA and CDR2 as YSYEKL. CDR3 length: 14 amino acids. Written as DNA, the CDR3 is TGCGCCAGCAGCCAAGGGCAGGAGAACACTGAAGCTTTCTTT. Amino acids: CASSQGQENTEAFF.

This clone showed up just a few times. The rearrangement joins TRBV3-1 (or the pseudogene TRBV3-2) to TRBJ1-4, with D possibly TRBD1 on 5 matching bases. With 0 bases removed from V and 4 bases from J, the gap between germline ends came to 12 bases. The CDR3 has 16 amino acids. Per germline, CDR1 LGHDT and CDR2 YNNKEL (reference sequence). The CDR3 DNA is TGTGCCAGCAGCCAAGACCAGACAGATGATAATGAAAAACTGTTTTTT. This codes for CASSQDQTDDNEKLFF.

This chain uses TRBV11-2 with TRBJ1-2, with D unresolved. The CDR3 runs 13 residues. The germline gives CDR1 SGHAT, CDR2 FQNNGV. Trimming stripped 5 bases from V and 4 bases from J, with 11 bases between. The DNA for the CDR3 is TGTGCCAGCAGCCCCGGCAGGATCTATGGCTACACCTTC. This codes for CASSPGRIYGYTF.

Only one count was recorded for this clone. V is TRBV5-8 and J is TRBJ1-2; no firm D call. The germline CDR1 and CDR2 sequences are SGHTS and YDEGEE. V lost 4 bases, J lost 4 bases, and 11 bases lay in between. This CDR3 region has 13 residues. The CDR3: CASSPPGRYGYTF. DNA of the CDR3: TGTGCCAGCAGCCCACCGGGTCGCTATGGCTACACCTTC.

As regards this clone: Other DNA variants within this sample encode the same CDR3. The genes are TRBV7-8 and TRBJ1-2, with TRBD1 matching over 7 bases. V dropped 1 base and J dropped 5; count of bases not matched to a gene: 4. CDR3 length: 14 amino acids. Per the germline V gene, CDR1 is SGHVS and CDR2 is FQNEAQ. The CDR3 loop is CASSLEGQTYGYTF. The DNA for the CDR3 is TGTGCCAGCAGCTTAGAGGGACAGACGTATGGCTACACCTTC.

V is TRBV11-2 and J is TRBJ2-1, with TRBD1 matching over 7 bases. Trimming cost V 4 bases and J 6 bases; bases outside gene matches: 3. This CDR3 spans 13 amino acids. The V gene's germline CDR1 is SGHAT and CDR2 FQNNGV. Written as DNA, the CDR3 is TGTGCCAGCAGCTCCCCAGGGGGCAATGAGCAGTTCTTC. Its protein is CASSSPGGNEQFF.

V usage is TRBV7-9 and J usage is TRBJ1-1; 9 bases fit TRBD1. The CDR3 runs to 15 residues. CDR1 SEHNR and CDR2 FQNEAQ come from the germline V gene (reference sequence). V lost 5 bases and J lost 5; bases outside the gene matches: 9. The CDR3, as DNA: TGTGCCAGCAGCCCTTGGACAGGGGCGATAACTGAAGCTTTCTTT. It encodes CASSPWTGAITEAFF.

The chain uses TRBV7-8 and TRBJ2-2; 10 nucleotides align to TRBD2. CDR3 size: 18 residues. Germline CDR1 and CDR2: SGHVS and FQNEAQ. V shed 0 bases, J shed 3 bases, and the junction held 7 bases outside the gene matches. The CDR3 DNA follows: TGTGCCAGCAGCTTAGCGCCTGAACTAGCGGGGTACACCGGGGAGCTGTTTTTT. Residues: CASSLAPELAGYTGELFF. Variable domain in full (rest from reference TRBV7-8 and TRBJ2-2): GAGVSQSPRYKVAKRGQDVALRCDPISGHVSLFWYQQALGQGPEFLTYFQNEAQLDKSGLPSDRFFAERPEGSVSTLKIQRTQQEDSAVYLCASSLAPELAGYTGELFFGEGSRLTVL.

The chain joins TRBV29-1 to TRBJ1-1; no firm D call. Germline CDR1 reads SQVTM; CDR2 reads ANQGSEA. The CDR3 spans 11 residues. Trimming pared 7 bases from V and 5 bases from J, leaving 11 bases between. DNA of the CDR3: TGCAGCGGATATAAGAGGACTGAAGCTTTCTTT. Amino acid sequence: CSGYKRTEAFF.

The chain links TRBV2 to TRBJ2-5; 13 bases fit TRBD2. Germline V gene lookup returns CDR1 SNHLY and CDR2 FYNNEI. This CDR3 has 16 amino acids. Trimming at V came to 5 bases and at J to 1 base, leaving 4 bases not matched to a gene. The CDR3 nucleotides are TGTGCCAGCAGTCGGGGACTAGCGGGGCCCCAAGAGACCCAGTACTTC. This translates into CASSRGLAGPQETQYF.

The J gene is TRBJ2-1, the V gene TRBV18, with TRBD2 identical over 10 bases. Trimming removed 6 bases from V and 8 bases from J; junction bases left unmatched: 16. Germline loops: CDR1 KGHSH, CDR2 LQKENI. CDR3 length: 17 residues. The CDR3 DNA follows: TGTGCCAGCTCGCCGGGACTTCTAGCGGGAGTGTGGTATGAGCAGTTCTTC. Encoded protein: CASSPGLLAGVWYEQFF. Combining the CDR3 with reference TRBV18 and TRBJ2-1 gives the whole variable domain NAGVMQNPRHLVRRRGQEARLRCSPMKGHSHVYWYRQLPEEGLKFMVYLQKENIIDESGMPKERFSAEFPKEGPSILRIQQVVRGDSAAYFCASSPGLLAGVWYEQFFGPGTRLTVL.

The chain links TRBV7-2 to TRBJ2-1, with D tentatively TRBD1 (5 bases). The CDR3 length is 16 residues. Germline loops: CDR1 SGHTA, CDR2 FQGNSA. The V and J ends lost 3 bases and 7 bases respectively, with 19 bases between them. CDR3 in DNA: TGTGCCAGCAGCTTTCCGGCGGCAGGGATTAGGAATGAGCAGTTCTTC. Amino acid sequence: CASSFPAAGIRNEQFF.

J is TRBJ2-5 and V is TRBV7-6; 7 nucleotides line up with TRBD2. V gave up 4 bases and J gave up 0 bases; unmatched junction bases: 8. The CDR3 consists of 16 residues. Germline V gives CDR1 SGHVS, CDR2 FNYEAQ. Here the CDR3 reads CASSYSSGAYQETQYF. The CDR3 DNA is TGTGCCAGCAGCTACTCTAGCGGAGCCTACCAAGAGACCCAGTACTTC.